Listed below are T cell receptor beta chains from one sample, sequenced in a study of regulatory T cells in long-lasting Graves disease. TCRdb independently ran MiXCR on the multiplex PCR reads; one entry per CDR3 protein. The profile shows some 600,000 distinct CDR3 sequences, roughly 16% of them singletons. The data also belong to a second study, concerning T cells in Graves' hyperthyroidism and ophthalmopathy.

The sequencing here drew on peripheral blood mononuclear cells (PBMCs), taken at new diagnosis, from a patient treated with antithyroid drugs. Every receptor here comes from a man aged 18 to 29 with Graves disease. Both conserved end residues are part of each CDR3. A D gene is named only where the DNA matches it firmly. Some rows mark clone size as missing; the rest say once, few, many or name a class of expanded clone.

TRBV9,.,TRBJ2-1,.,TGTGCCAGCAGCGTAGAGTCCCTAGCGACTTACAATGAGCAGTTCTTC,CASSVESLATYNEQFF
TRBV7-3,.,TRBJ2-7,.,TGTGCCAGCAGCGCCCTTATGCAGGGCTACGAGCAGTACTTC,CASSALMQGYEQYF
TRBV4-1,TRBD1,TRBJ2-7,few,TGCGCCAGCAGCCCAGAGTGGGGACAGGGGAGCGAGCAGTACTTC,CASSPEWGQGSEQYF
TRBV11-2,TRBD2,TRBJ2-5,many,TGTGCCAGCAGCTTTAGGGCGGGGGTCAGCCAAGAGACCCAGTACTTC,CASSFRAGVSQETQYF
TRBV30,TRBD1,TRBJ2-1,many,TGTGCCTGGAGCCGGGACAGGGCTTCGCAGTTCTTC,CAWSRDRASQFF
TRBV15,.,TRBJ1-1,many,TGTGCCACCAGCGACAGCCAGAAGGATTTAGCTTTCTTT,CATSDSQKDLAFF
TRBV24-1,.,TRBJ2-3,.,TGTGCCACCAGTGATCCAGGGGAGGAGGGCACAGATACGCAGTATTTT,CATSDPGEEGTDTQYF
TRBV6-5,TRBD2,TRBJ2-3,many,TGTGCCAGCAGTTTCCGGACTAGCGGGATCACAGATACGCAGTATTTT,CASSFRTSGITDTQYF
TRBV6-1,.,TRBJ1-2,few,TGTGCCAGCACTAACGGGGGAGGTAATGGCTACACCTTC,CASTNGGGNGYTF
TRBV6-1,TRBD1,TRBJ2-5,.,TGTGCCAGCAGTACACGGACAGGGGTCGGGGAGACCCAGTACTTC,CASSTRTGVGETQYF
TRBV7-2,.,TRBJ2-1,.,TGTGCCAGCAGCTTAGGCATGGCCGCCTACAATGAGCAGTTCTTC,CASSLGMAAYNEQFF
TRBV3-1,TRBD2,TRBJ2-7,many,TGTGCCAGCAGCCAGAGGACTAGCGGGAGGTACGAGCAGTACTTC,CASSQRTSGRYEQYF
TRBV19,TRBD1,TRBJ1-1,.,TGTGCCAGCATACAGGGGGCTATATGGACTGAAGCTTTCTTT,CASIQGAIWTEAFF
TRBV4-2,.,TRBJ2-5,.,TGTGCCAGCAGCCAAGCAACGGGGCGACGGGAGACCCAGTACTTC,CASSQATGRRETQYF
TRBV9,.,TRBJ2-5,few,TGTGCCAGCAGCGTAGGATCGAGGGCAGAGACCCAGTACTTC,CASSVGSRAETQYF
TRBV2,TRBD2,TRBJ2-1,.,TGTGCCAGCAGTGAAGCGACAGCTAGCGGGTCTGTTCGGTTCTTC,CASSEATASGSVRFF
TRBV12-5,TRBD2,TRBJ2-2,.,TGTGCTAGTGGTTCGACTAGCGGGAGTGGGTATACCGGGGAGCTGTTTTTT,CASGSTSGSGYTGELFF
TRBV2,TRBD1,TRBJ1-5,many,TGTGCCAGCAGTCCCGGGACAGGGGGCTATAGCAATCAGCCCCAGCATTTT,CASSPGTGGYSNQPQHF
TRBV5-1,.,TRBJ1-5,.,TGCGCCAGCAGCTTAAGAATGAGGGATCAGCCCCAGCATTTT,CASSLRMRDQPQHF
TRBV7-9,TRBD2,TRBJ2-2,.,TGTGCCAGCAGCTCACCGGGACTAGCGGGAGGGCGGGGCACCGGGGAGCTGTTTTTT,CASSSPGLAGGRGTGELFF
TRBV11-1,TRBD1,TRBJ1-1,many,TGTGCCAGCAGCTTAGGGGGACAGAAGACTGAAGCTTTCTTT,CASSLGGQKTEAFF
TRBV25-1,.,TRBJ2-2,.,TGTGCCAGCAGTGAAGCAGGGGTGGCCGGGGAGCTGTTTTTT,CASSEAGVAGELFF
TRBV30,.,TRBJ1-3,many,TGTGCCTGGAGCCAGAAGGCTGGAAACACCATATATTTT,CAWSQKAGNTIYF
TRBV20-1,.,TRBJ2-3,few,TGCAGTGCTAGGTCCCCCGGAAACGAGGGAAGCACAGATACGCAGTATTTT,CSARSPGNEGSTDTQYF
TRBV7-2,.,TRBJ2-3,few,TGTGCCAGCAGCTTAGGGGCGGGAATCACAGATACGCAGTATTTT,CASSLGAGITDTQYF
TRBV28,TRBD1,TRBJ1-2,.,TGTGCCAGCAGAACAACAGGGGCCGGAGCTAACTATGGCTACACCTTC,CASRTTGAGANYGYTF
TRBV11-2,.,TRBJ2-1,many,TGTGCCAGCAGCTTAGTAGTTAACAATGAGCAGTTCTTC,CASSLVVNNEQFF